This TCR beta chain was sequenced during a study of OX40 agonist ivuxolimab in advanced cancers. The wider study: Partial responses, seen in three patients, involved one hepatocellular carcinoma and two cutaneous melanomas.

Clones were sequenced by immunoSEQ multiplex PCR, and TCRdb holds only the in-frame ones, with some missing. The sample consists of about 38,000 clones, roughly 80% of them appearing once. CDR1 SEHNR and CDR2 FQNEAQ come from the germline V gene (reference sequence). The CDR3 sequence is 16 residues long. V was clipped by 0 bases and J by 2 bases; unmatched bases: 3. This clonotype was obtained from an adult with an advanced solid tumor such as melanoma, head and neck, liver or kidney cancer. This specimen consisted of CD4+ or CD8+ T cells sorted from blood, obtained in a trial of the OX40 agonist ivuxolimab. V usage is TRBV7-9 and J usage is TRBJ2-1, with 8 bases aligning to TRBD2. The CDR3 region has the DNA TGTGCCAGCAGCTTAGCCTCGCGGGGGGCCTACAATGAGCAGTTCTTC. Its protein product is CASSLASRGAYNEQFF.